This passage covers 19 T cell receptor beta chains from one sample sequenced in a study of shared clonotypes between healthy human individuals. The repertoire was sequenced with immunoSEQ multiplex PCR; TCRdb's copy has only in-frame clones and lacks some. The repertoire holds hundreds of thousands of clones, with around 67% as singletons. The specimen sequenced was memory CD4+ T cells sorted from blood. Subset defined: CD45RA-negative fraction. These receptors came from a man aged 25 to 45 in good health.

The chain carries TRBV5-4 and TRBJ2-2; tentative D call: TRBD2 (6 bases). Trimming took 1 base from V and 4 from J, leaving 11 bases between them. Germline-derived CDR1 and CDR2 are SGHNT and YYREEE (reference sequence). CDR3 size: 15 residues. The CDR3 is CASSLTGAGTGELFF. The CDR3, as DNA: TGTGCCAGCAGCTTGACGGGAGCGGGCACCGGGGAGCTGTTTTTT.

Turning to this clone: The same CDR3 can be traced to other DNA sequences in this sample. This chain links TRBV6-5 with TRBJ2-7; D gene ambiguous. V lost 8 bases and J lost 4, with 9 bases in between. CDR1 MNHEY and CDR2 SVGAGI come from the germline V gene. The CDR3 extends over 11 amino acids. The CDR3 spells CASGRAYEQYF. As DNA, the CDR3 is TGTGCCAGCGGCCGGGCGTACGAGCAGTACTTC.

Regarding this clone: It may be a read error: a sequence one base away is much more abundant. The same CDR3 can be traced to other DNA sequences in this sample. This sequence joins TRBV5-1 and TRBJ1-4; D unclear. This CDR3 region has 14 residues. CDR1 is SGHRS and CDR2 is YFSETQ in the germline V gene. Trimming shortened V by 0 bases and J by 7 bases, and 10 bases separated the two germline ends. The CDR3 sequence: CASSLEDLSEKLFF. The CDR3 DNA reads TGCGCCAGCAGCTTGGAGGACTTGAGTGAAAAACTGTTTTTT.

Note on this clone: A much larger clone sits a single nucleotide away, making a read error possible. V usage is TRBV30 and J usage is TRBJ2-3, with TRBD2 matching over 10 bases. Germline V gives CDR1 GTSNPN, CDR2 SVGIG (reference sequence). The CDR3 contains 14 residues. V lost 8 bases and J lost 5; bases outside the gene matches: 10. The CDR3 nucleotides read TGTGCCCGGGCTCTAGCGGGAGTTATAGATACGCAGTATTTT. Translated, it gives CARALAGVIDTQYF.

The rearrangement links TRBV4-3 to TRBJ2-5; 10 bases match TRBD1. This CDR3 spans 17 amino acids. The V and J ends lost 0 bases and 4 bases, in that order; junction bases with no gene match: 8. Germline CDR1 LGHNA, CDR2 YSLEER. The CDR3 here is CASSQEFRQGAGETQYF. In DNA, the CDR3 is TGCGCCAGCAGCCAAGAATTCCGACAGGGGGCAGGAGAGACCCAGTACTTC.

The V call is TRBV18, the J call TRBJ2-1, with D hard to call. Trimming took off 3 bases at V and 1 base at J, with 10 bases between the two ends. This CDR3 spans 15 amino acids. Germline V gives CDR1 KGHSH, CDR2 LQKENI. CDR3 in DNA: TGTGCCAGCTCACCTTCAGTTGTTTCCTACAATGAGCAGTTCTTC. Translated, it gives CASSPSVVSYNEQFF.

The chain joins TRBV19 to TRBJ2-5; D is possibly TRBD1 (6 bases). In germline, CDR1 is LNHDA, CDR2 SQIVND (reference sequence). The length of the CDR3 is 16 residues. V was pared by 4 bases and J by 1 base, with 16 bases between. This chain's CDR3 is CASSTRTDYLQETQYF. CDR3 DNA: TGTGCCAGTAGTACCCGGACAGACTACCTCCAAGAGACCCAGTACTTC.

This clone was seen many times. V gene TRBV28 combines with J gene TRBJ1-5; no definite D call. Trimming removed 5 bases from V and 5 bases from J, with 13 bases in between. This CDR3 region has 14 residues. Germline CDR1 is MDHEN and CDR2 is SYDVKM. CDR3 DNA: TGTGCCAGCAGTCAACTTGGTCTCTATCAGCCCCAGCATTTT. This codes for CASSQLGLYQPQHF.

There are a few counts of this clone. The genes are TRBV2 and TRBJ1-5; D unclear. Germline V gene sequence: CDR1 SNHLY, CDR2 FYNNEI. This CDR3 spans 13 amino acids. Trimming removed 1 base from V and 4 bases from J, with 5 bases in between. The CDR3 DNA is TGTGCCAGCAGTGAAGGGTTAAATCAGCCCCAGCATTTT. It encodes CASSEGLNQPQHF. Full variable domain (missing parts from reference TRBV2 and TRBJ1-5): EPEVTQTPSHQVTQMGQEVILRCVPISNHLYFYWYRQILGQKVEFLVSFYNNEISEKSEIFDDQFSVERPDGSNFTLKIRSTKLEDSAMYFCASSEGLNQPQHFGDGTRLSIL.

This clone was detected once. Germline and junction disagree at one end, which may indicate a read error. CDR3 loop: CASSYSGVGNAGELFF. The CDR3 DNA reads TGTGCCAGCAGTTACTCGGGGGTAGGGAACGCCGGGGAGCTGTTTTTT. The chain employs TRBV6-5 and TRBJ2-2, with D perhaps matching TRBD1 or TRBD2 (5 bases each). The CDR3 length is 16 residues. Germline CDR1 reads MNHEY; CDR2 reads SVGAGI.

V and J are TRBV9 and TRBJ2-2; tentative D call: TRBD1 (5 bases). The CDR3 covers 15 residues. CDR1 is SGDLS, CDR2 YYNGEE, per germline. V was trimmed by 2 bases and J by 3 bases, leaving 11 bases between them. The CDR3 sequence is CASSVSGLDTGELFF. The CDR3 DNA is TGTGCCAGCAGCGTCTCAGGGTTAGACACCGGGGAGCTGTTTTTT.

The V call is TRBV10-3, the J call TRBJ2-3; no clear D gene. V lost 11 bases and J 0 bases, leaving 9 bases between the germline ends. In germline, CDR1 is ENHRY, CDR2 SYGVKD. This CDR3 spans 12 amino acids. Written as DNA, the CDR3 is TGTGCCGTCCAGGCAAGCACAGATACGCAGTATTTT. Protein: CAVQASTDTQYF.

This sequence joins TRBV9 and TRBJ1-4, with 8 nucleotides matching TRBD1. The germline V gene encodes CDR1 SGDLS and CDR2 YYNGEE. The ends lost 3 bases at V and 3 bases at J; junction bases unmatched: 4. The CDR3 covers 15 residues. The CDR3 sequence: CASSAGQGSNEKLFF. CDR3 DNA: TGTGCCAGCAGCGCAGGACAGGGATCTAATGAAAAACTGTTTTTT. Full variable domain (outside the CDR3, taken from reference TRBV9 and TRBJ1-4): DSGVTQTPKHLITATGQRVTLRCSPRSGDLSVYWYQQSLDQGLQFLIQYYNGEERAKGNILERFSAQQFPDLHSELNLSSLELGDSALYFCASSAGQGSNEKLFFGSGTQLSVL.

The gene calls are TRBV6-5 and TRBJ1-2; the D is unclear. The CDR3 contains 13 residues. Germline values: CDR1 MNHEY, CDR2 SVGAGI. With 5 bases removed from V and 0 bases from J, the gap between germline ends came to 7 bases. The CDR3 bases are TGTGCCAGCAGTCCAGCCGCTAACTATGGCTACACCTTC. Translation gives CASSPAANYGYTF.

The chain links TRBV11-2 to TRBJ2-7; tentatively, D is TRBD2 (6 bases). The germline V and J ends were trimmed by 2 bases and 6 bases, with 20 bases remaining between them. CDR1 is SGHAT and CDR2 is FQNNGV in the germline V gene. This CDR3 has 16 residues. This CDR3 reads CASSLTSVGSLTEQYF. CDR3 nucleotides: TGTGCCAGCAGCTTAACCTCCGTCGGGAGCTTAACCGAGCAGTACTTC. Complete variable domain (other parts from reference TRBV11-2 and TRBJ2-7): EAGVAQSPRYKIIEKRQSVAFWCNPISGHATLYWYQQILGQGPKLLIQFQNNGVVDDSQLPKDRFSAERLKGVDSTLKIQPAKLEDSAVYLCASSLTSVGSLTEQYFGPGTRLTVT.

V gene TRBV7-9 combines with J gene TRBJ1-4; 8 bases are a match to TRBD1. In germline, CDR1 is SEHNR, CDR2 FQNEAQ (reference sequence). The V segment lost 0 bases and the J segment 6 bases; nucleotides outside the gene matches: 0. CDR3 length: 14 amino acids. CDR3 loop: CASSLARGHEKLFF. DNA for the CDR3: TGTGCCAGCAGCTTAGCCAGGGGGCATGAAAAACTGTTTTTT.

This clone came up many times. The V and J genes are TRBV5-1 and TRBJ2-1; 7 bases align to TRBD2. This CDR3 region has 14 residues. The J segment lost 2 bases and the V segment lost 3 bases, leaving 2 bases of the junction unmatched. CDR1 is SGHRS and CDR2 is YFSETQ in the germline V gene. The CDR3 is CASSSSGTYNEQFF. Written as DNA, the CDR3 is TGCGCCAGCAGCTCAAGCGGGACCTACAATGAGCAGTTCTTC.

The CDR3 sequence: CASSEILAGGREQFF. In DNA form, the CDR3 reads TGTGCCAGCAGTGAGATTCTAGCGGGAGGGCGTGAGCAGTTCTTC. V usage is TRBV25-1 and J usage is TRBJ2-1, with 12 bases matching TRBD2. The CDR3 is 15 residues long. The V gene end was trimmed by 3 bases and the J gene end by 9 bases; junction bases not matched to a gene: 6. Germline assignment: CDR1 MGHDK and CDR2 SYGVNS.

This chain links TRBV10-3 with TRBJ1-4; D gene unclear. The CDR3 length is 14 residues. The germline V gene encodes CDR1 ENHRY and CDR2 SYGVKD. V was clipped by 3 bases and J by 2 bases, with 7 bases between them. CDR3 sequence reads: CAISDGQTNEKLFF. The CDR3 region has the DNA TGTGCCATCAGTGACGGCCAGACTAATGAAAAACTGTTTTTT.